The 21 T cell receptor beta chains presented below share a single source sample, sequenced in a study of blood T cell repertoires in COVID-19. Using immunoSEQ multiplex PCR, the repertoire was profiled, and TCRdb retains in-frame clones only, with some absent. The repertoire holds about 20,000 clones, with around 74% as singletons. The source material was peripheral blood. Receptor source: a man aged 80 or over with acute or convalescent COVID-19.

This clone appeared once. Additional DNA sequences in this sample encode the identical CDR3. The V and J genes are TRBV30 and TRBJ1-1; possible D gene TRBD1, 6 bases. Germline lookup yields CDR1 GTSNPN and CDR2 SVGIG (reference sequence). The V and J ends lost 0 bases and 4 bases respectively, with 9 bases between them. The CDR3 is 13 amino acids. The CDR3, as DNA: TGTGCCTGGAGTGTACTCAGGGGCACTGAAGCTTTCTTT. It codes for CAWSVLRGTEAFF.

The chain joins TRBV5-6 to TRBJ1-5; TRBD1 is a possible D gene (5 bases). CDR1 is SGHDT and CDR2 is YYEEEE in the germline V gene. The CDR3 sequence is 16 residues long. V lost 4 bases and J 1 base, leaving 15 bases between the germline ends. Written as DNA, the CDR3 is TGTGCCAGCAGCCCTGGACACCTTGGGAGCAATCAGCCCCAGCATTTT. It codes for CASSPGHLGSNQPQHF.

This clone was detected a few times. The V and J genes are TRBV7-3 and TRBJ2-3; 10 nucleotides match TRBD2. V dropped 6 bases and J dropped 6; count of bases not matched to a gene: 12. CDR1 and CDR2 (germline): SGHTA, FQGTGA. The CDR3 loop spans 16 amino acids. In DNA, the CDR3 is TGTGCCAGCAGTAAGGATAGCGGGGGGATGAGGGATACGCAGTATTTT. Its protein is CASSKDSGGMRDTQYF.

The chain is built from TRBV29-1 and TRBJ2-7; 9 nucleotides align to TRBD1. The germline gives CDR1 SQVTM, CDR2 ANQGSEA. The CDR3 loop spans 12 amino acids. CDR3 nucleotide sequence: TGCAGTGCCGGGACAGGGATCTACGAGCAGTACTTC. Its protein product is CSAGTGIYEQYF.

The chain is built from TRBV10-3 and TRBJ2-3; D gene ambiguous. The CDR3 totals 11 residues. V lost 4 bases, J lost 6 bases, and 5 bases lay in between. Germline CDR1 is ENHRY and CDR2 is SYGVKD. The CDR3 region is CAISGADTQYF. In nucleotides, the CDR3 is TGTGCCATCAGTGGGGCGGATACGCAGTATTTT.

The chain joins TRBV6-1 to TRBJ2-7, with 7 bases lining up with TRBD1. Per the germline V gene, CDR1 is MNHNS and CDR2 is SASEGT. The CDR3 totals 15 residues. Trimming at V came to 4 bases and at J to 6 bases, leaving 12 bases not matched to a gene. CDR3 residues: CASSVSRQGLGEQYV. CDR3 DNA sequence: TGTGCCAGCAGTGTTTCCCGACAGGGTCTCGGCGAGCAGTACGTC.

Note on this clone: The sample holds other DNA sequences that translate to the same CDR3. This chain uses TRBV3-1 (or the pseudogene TRBV3-2) with TRBJ1-2; 7 nucleotides match TRBD1. Germline assignment: CDR1 LGHDT and CDR2 YNNKEL (reference sequence). CDR3 length: 15 amino acids. The V and J ends lost 0 bases and 5 bases, in that order; junction bases with no gene match: 6. The CDR3 coding sequence is TGTGCCAGCAGCCAAGATCGTGGCAGGGGGTATGGCTACACCTTC. Its protein product is CASSQDRGRGYGYTF.

This chain uses TRBV3-1 (or the pseudogene TRBV3-2) with TRBJ1-2, with no clear D. Germline CDR1 is LGHDT and CDR2 is YNNKEL (reference sequence). The V end was cut by 1 base, the J end by 14 bases, with 14 bases between. The CDR3 totals 12 residues. DNA for the CDR3: TGTGCCAGCAGCCAAGGAACAAATGGAGGTACCTTC. Its protein is CASSQGTNGGTF.

J is TRBJ2-1 and V is TRBV4-2, with TRBD2 identical over 13 bases. The CDR3 is 20 residues long. Germline V gene sequence: CDR1 LGHNA, CDR2 YNFKEQ. V shed 0 bases, J shed 1 base, and the junction held 9 bases outside the gene matches. The CDR3 DNA is TGTGCCAGCAGCCAAGATCCCCCGGGACTAGCGGGAAGTTCCTACAATGAGCAGTTCTTC. Its protein is CASSQDPPGLAGSSYNEQFF.

The CDR3 region has the DNA TGTGCCAGCAGCGTAGGGCGCACAGATACGCAGTATTTT. Translated: CASSVGRTDTQYF. The V and J genes are TRBV9 and TRBJ2-3; D not certain. V was cut by 0 bases and J by 1 base, with 3 bases left in between. This CDR3 has 13 amino acids. The germline gives CDR1 SGDLS, CDR2 YYNGEE.

The chain links TRBV7-9 to TRBJ2-2; D is unclear. CDR3 length: 16 amino acids. Germline CDR1 reads SEHNR; CDR2 reads FQNEAQ (reference sequence). Trimming took off 2 bases at V and 2 bases at J, with 12 bases between the two ends. The DNA for the CDR3 is TGTGCCAGCAGCTTATCTATAGGAGCTAACACCGGGGAGCTGTTTTTT. Protein product: CASSLSIGANTGELFF.

The V and J genes are TRBV15 and TRBJ1-2; D unclear. Trimming removed 4 bases at V and 2 bases at J, with 8 bases between. The CDR3 covers 13 residues. Germline assignment: CDR1 LNHNV and CDR2 YYDKDF (reference sequence). CDR3 nucleotides: TGTGCCACCAGCACTCAGAAGAACTATGGCTACACCTTC. Amino acids: CATSTQKNYGYTF. Full variable domain (missing parts from reference TRBV15 and TRBJ1-2): DAMVIQNPRYQVTQFGKPVTLSCSQTLNHNVMYWYQQKSSQAPKLLFHYYDKDFNNEADTPDNFQSRRPNTSFCFLDIRSPGLGDTAMYLCATSTQKNYGYTFGSGTRLTVV.

The rearrangement links TRBV9 to TRBJ1-1, with a tentative D call TRBD1 (6 bases). This CDR3 has 16 amino acids. V lost 4 bases and J 2 bases, leaving 18 bases between the germline ends. Germline-derived CDR1 and CDR2 are SGDLS and YYNGEE. CDR3 in amino acids: CASSSRGGAANTEAFF. The CDR3 coding sequence is TGTGCCAGCAGCTCAAGAGGGGGGGCTGCAAACACTGAAGCTTTCTTT.

This chain joins TRBV27 and TRBJ1-1; D might be TRBD1 (6 bases). The V gene's germline CDR1 is MNHEY and CDR2 SMNVEV (reference sequence). V lost 2 bases and J 1 base, leaving 14 bases between the germline ends. This CDR3 contains 16 residues. The CDR3: CASSLRHIGGNTEAFF. CDR3 DNA: TGTGCCAGCAGTTTACGCCACATAGGGGGGAACACTGAAGCTTTCTTT.

This clone showed up just a few times. The chain employs TRBV3-1 (or the pseudogene TRBV3-2) and TRBJ2-4; D gene uncertain. V was cut by 1 base and J by 14 bases, with 9 bases left in between. The CDR3 consists of 11 residues. Germline-derived CDR1 and CDR2 are LGHDT and YNNKEL (reference sequence). CDR3 in amino acids: CASSQANSKYF. As DNA, the CDR3 is TGTGCCAGCAGCCAAGCCAATTCCAAGTACTTC.

As to this clone: An end of the junction differs from the germline gene, which may be a read error. The chain carries TRBV7-8 and TRBJ2-7, with TRBD1 identical over 10 bases. The CDR3 loop spans 15 amino acids. The germline V gene encodes CDR1 SGHVS and CDR2 FQNEAQ. Written as DNA, the CDR3 is TGTGCCAGCAGCCTAGCCGGGACAGGGGAGTACGAGCAGTACTTC. Amino acid sequence: CASSLAGTGEYEQYF.

The chain employs TRBV30 and TRBJ2-7; D might be TRBD1 (5 bases). Germline CDR1 and CDR2: GTSNPN and SVGIG (reference sequence). The CDR3 extends over 14 amino acids. Trimming removed 0 bases at V and 0 bases at J, with 9 bases between. CDR3 in amino acids: CAWSVRGASYEQYF. CDR3 nucleotide sequence: TGTGCCTGGAGTGTAAGGGGCGCCTCCTACGAGCAGTACTTC.

V usage is TRBV6-1 and J usage is TRBJ1-2; TRBD1 is a possible D gene (6 bases). The length of the CDR3 is 14 residues. The ends were cut back, 1 base at V and 9 bases at J, with 15 bases in the middle. Germline values: CDR1 MNHNS, CDR2 SASEGT. CDR3 DNA sequence: TGTGCCAGCAGTGAAGGGGGGACAATTTTTCGCTACACCTTC. It codes for CASSEGGTIFRYTF.

The DNA of the CDR3 is TGTGCCAGCAGTGGACAGGGATTTGAAAAACTGTTTTTT. Its protein is CASSGQGFEKLFF. The genes are TRBV12-3 or TRBV12-4 and TRBJ1-4; 8 nucleotides line up with TRBD1. The J segment lost 7 bases and the V segment lost 5 bases, leaving 3 bases of the junction unmatched. The CDR3 sequence is 13 residues long.

V gene TRBV6-6 combines with J gene TRBJ1-5; D ambiguous. The CDR3 consists of 12 residues. Trimming took off 2 bases at V and 5 bases at J, with 4 bases between the two ends. The germline V gene has CDR1 MNHNY and CDR2 SVGAGI (reference sequence). CDR3 loop: CASSYPDQPQHF. In nucleotides, the CDR3 is TGTGCCAGCAGTTACCCGGATCAGCCCCAGCATTTT.

V and J are TRBV7-2 and TRBJ2-1; maybe TRBD1 (5 bases). V lost 5 bases and J lost 12, with 17 bases in between. The CDR3 has 13 residues. CDR1 is SGHTA, CDR2 FQGNSA, per germline. CDR3: CASSAHRTVGQFF. In DNA, the CDR3 is TGTGCCAGCAGCGCACACAGGACGGTGGGGCAGTTCTTC.